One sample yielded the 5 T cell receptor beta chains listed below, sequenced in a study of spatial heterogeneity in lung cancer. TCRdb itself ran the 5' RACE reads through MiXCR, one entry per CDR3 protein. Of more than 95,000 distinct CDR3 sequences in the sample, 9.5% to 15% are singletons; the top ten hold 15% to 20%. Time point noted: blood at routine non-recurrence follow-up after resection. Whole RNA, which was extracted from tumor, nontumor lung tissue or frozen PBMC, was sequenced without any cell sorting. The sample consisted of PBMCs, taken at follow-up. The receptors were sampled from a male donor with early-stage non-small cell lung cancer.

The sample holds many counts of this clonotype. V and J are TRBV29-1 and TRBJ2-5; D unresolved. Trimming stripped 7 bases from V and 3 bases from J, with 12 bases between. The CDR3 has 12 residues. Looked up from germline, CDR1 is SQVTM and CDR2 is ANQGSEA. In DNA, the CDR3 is TGCAGCGCTACAGATGACAAAGAGACCCAGTACTTC. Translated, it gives CSATDDKETQYF.

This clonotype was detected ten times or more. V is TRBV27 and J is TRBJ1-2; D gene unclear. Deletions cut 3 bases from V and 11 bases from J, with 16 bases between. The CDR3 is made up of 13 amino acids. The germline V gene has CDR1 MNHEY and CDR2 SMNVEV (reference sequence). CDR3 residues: CASSFPGALIYTF. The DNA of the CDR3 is TGTGCCAGCAGTTTTCCGGGAGCGCTTATTTACACCTTC.

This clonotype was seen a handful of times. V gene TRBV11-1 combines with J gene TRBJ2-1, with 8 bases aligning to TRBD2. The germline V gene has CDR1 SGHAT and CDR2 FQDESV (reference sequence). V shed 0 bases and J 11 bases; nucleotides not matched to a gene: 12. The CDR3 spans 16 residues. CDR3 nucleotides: TGTGCCAGCAGCTTAGCGGTGGCGGGGGGCTCTAAGAAGCAGTTCTTC. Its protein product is CASSLAVAGGSKKQFF.

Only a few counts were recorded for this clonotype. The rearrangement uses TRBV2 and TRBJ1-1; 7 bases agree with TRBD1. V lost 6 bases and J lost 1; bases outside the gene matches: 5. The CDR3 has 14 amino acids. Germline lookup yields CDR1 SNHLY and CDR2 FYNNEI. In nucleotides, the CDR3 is TGTGCCAGCAGCTGGGGACAGTCGAACACTGAAGCTTTCTTT. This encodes CASSWGQSNTEAFF.

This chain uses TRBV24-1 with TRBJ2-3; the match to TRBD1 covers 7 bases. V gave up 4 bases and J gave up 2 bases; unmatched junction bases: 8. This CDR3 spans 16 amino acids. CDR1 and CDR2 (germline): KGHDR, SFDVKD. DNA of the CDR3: TGTGCCACCAGTGACCCCGGACAGGACCTCACAGATACGCAGTATTTT. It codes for CATSDPGQDLTDTQYF.